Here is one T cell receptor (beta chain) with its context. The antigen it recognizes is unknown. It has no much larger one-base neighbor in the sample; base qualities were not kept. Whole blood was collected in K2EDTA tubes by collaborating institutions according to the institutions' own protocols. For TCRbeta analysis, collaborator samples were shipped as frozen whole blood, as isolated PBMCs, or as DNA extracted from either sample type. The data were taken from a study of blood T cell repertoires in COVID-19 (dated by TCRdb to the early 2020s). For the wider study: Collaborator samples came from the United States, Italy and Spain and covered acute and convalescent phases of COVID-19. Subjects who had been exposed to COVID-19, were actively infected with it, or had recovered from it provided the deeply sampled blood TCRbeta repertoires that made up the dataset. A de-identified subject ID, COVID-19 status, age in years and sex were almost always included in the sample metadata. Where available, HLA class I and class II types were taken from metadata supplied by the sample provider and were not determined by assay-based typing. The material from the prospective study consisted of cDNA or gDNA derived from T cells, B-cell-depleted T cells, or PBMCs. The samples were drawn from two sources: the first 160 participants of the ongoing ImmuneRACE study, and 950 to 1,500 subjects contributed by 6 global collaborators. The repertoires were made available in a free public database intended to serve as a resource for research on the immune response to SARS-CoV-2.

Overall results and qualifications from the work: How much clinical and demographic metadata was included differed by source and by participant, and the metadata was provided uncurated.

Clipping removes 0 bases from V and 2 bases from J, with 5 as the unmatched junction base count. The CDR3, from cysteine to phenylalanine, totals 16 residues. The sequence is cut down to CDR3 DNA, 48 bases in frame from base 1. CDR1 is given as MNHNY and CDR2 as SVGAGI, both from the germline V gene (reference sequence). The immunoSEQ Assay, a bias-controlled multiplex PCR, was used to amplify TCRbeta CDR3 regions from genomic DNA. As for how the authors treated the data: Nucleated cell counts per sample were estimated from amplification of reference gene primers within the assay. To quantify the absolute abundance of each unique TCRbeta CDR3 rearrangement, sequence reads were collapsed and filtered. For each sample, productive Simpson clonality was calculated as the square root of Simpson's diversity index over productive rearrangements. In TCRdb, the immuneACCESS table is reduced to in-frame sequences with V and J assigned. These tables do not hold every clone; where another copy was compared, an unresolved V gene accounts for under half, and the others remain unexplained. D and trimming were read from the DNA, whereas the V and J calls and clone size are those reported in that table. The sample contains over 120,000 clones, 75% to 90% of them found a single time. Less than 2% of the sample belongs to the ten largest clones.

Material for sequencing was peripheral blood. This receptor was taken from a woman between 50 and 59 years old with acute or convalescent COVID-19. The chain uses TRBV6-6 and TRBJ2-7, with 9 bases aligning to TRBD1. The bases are TGTGCCAGCAGTTACTCGACGACAGGGGGTCCCTACGAGCAGTACTTC. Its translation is CASSYSTTGGPYEQYF.